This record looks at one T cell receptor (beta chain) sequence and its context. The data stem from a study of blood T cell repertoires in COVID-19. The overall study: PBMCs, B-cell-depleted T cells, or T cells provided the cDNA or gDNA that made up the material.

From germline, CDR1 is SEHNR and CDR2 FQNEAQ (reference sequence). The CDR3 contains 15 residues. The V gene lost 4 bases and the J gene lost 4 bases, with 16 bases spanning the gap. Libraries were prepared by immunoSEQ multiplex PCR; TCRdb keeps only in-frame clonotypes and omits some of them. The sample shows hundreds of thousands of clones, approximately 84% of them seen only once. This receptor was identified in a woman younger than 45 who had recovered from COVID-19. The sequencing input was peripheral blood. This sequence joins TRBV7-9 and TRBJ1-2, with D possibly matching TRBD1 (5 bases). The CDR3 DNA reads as TGTGCCAGCAGCTCCCGGACATCCCCAGGCTATGGCTACACCTTC. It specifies CASSSRTSPGYGYTF.